This T cell receptor (beta chain) was documented in a study of cytomegalovirus exposure and HLA in healthy donors. Germline V lookup: CDR1 MNHEY, CDR2 SMNVEV (reference sequence). The V end was cut by 3 bases, the J end by 4 bases, with 13 bases between. The CDR3 has 14 residues. Concerning this clone: Its cognate antigen is unknown.

Notes on the study in general: One variant, a missense change in DCLRE1C, was linked in a later analysis to TCR beta V- and J-gene trimming.

Although they were nominally healthy when sampled, donors likely had unrecorded immune exposures. A multiplex PCR was run with 60 Vbeta primers and 13 Jbeta primers. Original methodology: In a later analysis, of around 85 million unique beta chains, roughly 9.9 million appeared in at least two donors. TCRdb keeps only in-frame clones here, not all; method: immunoSEQ multiplex PCR. The DNA gave D and trimming, while V, J and clone size come from that table. In the table there are under 200,000 clones, 60% to 85% of which are singletons. The TCR comes from a female donor in good health and CMV-seronegative. The sample taken for sequencing was PBMCs. The chain combines TRBV27 with TRBJ2-7, with D possibly being TRBD2 (6 bases). The CDR3 protein is CASSLREEGYEQYF. In nucleotides, the CDR3 is TGTGCCAGCAGTTTGAGGGAGGAGGGATACGAGCAGTACTTC.